This T cell receptor (beta chain) was recovered during a study of shared clonotypes between healthy human individuals. Overall study context: Researchers assigned three CD4 naive, three CD4 memory, two CD8 naive and one CD8 memory plate to each donor.

CDR1 is SGHNT and CDR2 is YYREEE in the germline V gene (reference sequence). CDR3 length: 13 amino acids. Trimming stripped 4 bases from V and 3 bases from J, with 9 bases between. Repertoires were generated with immunoSEQ multiplex PCR, while TCRdb's copy carries only in-frame clones and drops some. The table records roughly 1,500,000 clones, just under 99% of them present only once. A word on this clone: Its antigen is unknown. The same CDR3 can be traced to other DNA sequences in this sample.

Free of recent acute infections or vaccinations, the donors were healthy HIV-negative adults. Subsets obtained from CD4+ cells comprised CD45RA+ naive and CD45RA-negative memory cells. Study-wide points: Though the depth was large, rarefaction showed that sorted-subset sequencing was incomplete.

This TCR was sampled from a man younger than 40 in good health. Material for sequencing was naive CD4+ T cells sorted from blood. Regarding subset: CD45RA+ positively selected. The chain is built from TRBV5-4 and TRBJ2-3, with D tentatively TRBD1 (5 bases). CDR3 DNA: TGTGCCAGCAGCCTTACAGGAACAGATACGCAGTATTTT. The encoded protein is CASSLTGTDTQYF.